The text below deals with one T cell receptor (beta chain). The data were taken from a study of blood T cell repertoires in COVID-19. Study information: Samples representing acute and convalescent COVID-19 were sourced from the United States, Italy and Spain.

Seattle researchers signed up patients amid active infection and tracked them longitudinally. V dropped 1 base and J dropped 5; count of bases not matched to a gene: 9. Germline loops: CDR1 MGHRA, CDR2 YSYEKL. The CDR3 covers 16 residues. In the authors' workflow: Researchers report that nucleated cell counts were estimated from reference gene primer amplification. The data were produced by immunoSEQ multiplex PCR, yet TCRdb's version contains in-frame clones alone and is incomplete. V, J and clone size reflect that table, while D and trimming were determined from the DNA. Here the sample spans 250,000 or so clones, around 91% being singletons.

The gene calls are TRBV4-1 and TRBJ1-2; 8 bases are a match to TRBD1. Sequences were obtained from peripheral blood. The sequence was obtained from a woman in her sixties with COVID-19, enrolled during active disease. This CDR3 is CASSQGQGKASYGYTF. The CDR3 DNA follows: TGCGCCAGCAGCCAAGGACAGGGGAAGGCATCTTATGGCTACACCTTC.